The rows below give T cell receptor beta chains drawn from one sample of a study of shared clonotypes between healthy human individuals. TCRdb keeps only in-frame clones here, not all; method: immunoSEQ multiplex PCR. The sample lists hundreds of thousands of clones, 95% to 97% occurring once. The specimen sequenced was naive CD4+ T cells sorted from blood. The receptors were gathered from a woman in her thirties in good health. Each CDR3 is given without its conserved first and last residue. A row's size may be missing; if present it is once, few, many or a size class.

V gene	clone size	J gene	CDR3 protein
TRBV28	-	TRBJ2-7	ASKVGAGGQY
TRBV4-1	-	TRBJ2-7	ASSLRLGDYYEQY
TRBV19	-	TRBJ1-5	ASKRSGDGSNQPQH
TRBV27	-	TRBJ2-1	ASALRRGHHNNEQF
TRBV5-4	-	TRBJ2-1	ASSQRVNEQF
TRBV27	-	TRBJ2-6	ASSFDRRSSGANVLT
TRBV2	-	TRBJ2-1	ASRGTSGAYNEQF
TRBV7-6	-	TRBJ2-5	ASSLGQLVAETQY
TRBV30	-	-	AWNAQSYEQY
TRBV28	-	TRBJ2-7	ASSLRRHSGEQY
TRBV5-1	-	TRBJ2-3	ASSYSGGDTQY
TRBV28	-	TRBJ2-1	ASSFIRAKQF
TRBV2	-	TRBJ1-4	ASSERQKNEKLF
TRBV4-2	-	TRBJ2-7	ASSQDRLTDRGREQY
TRBV2	-	TRBJ1-4	ASRMGREVKLF
TRBV5-1	-	TRBJ2-5	ASSELGVGAGTQY
TRBV5-1	-	TRBJ1-4	ASSLAGPEKLF
TRBV6-5	-	TRBJ2-5	ASLGQGQETQY
TRBV27	-	TRBJ1-4	ASSLLTGSQGLNEKLF
TRBV6-1	once	TRBJ1-3	ASSEGASGNTIY
TRBV7-5	-	TRBJ2-7	ASSLAGLTPYEQY
TRBV28	-	TRBJ1-1	ASSLWDRATEAF
TRBV10-3	-	TRBJ2-7	ATRDRAYEQY
TRBV5-1	-	TRBJ1-1	ASSLVAANTEAF
TRBV14	-	TRBJ2-1	ASSQDHGRVYNEQF
TRBV11-2	-	TRBJ2-5	ASSQEQETQY
TRBV15	-	TRBJ2-1	ATSREAPSGREQF
TRBV28	-	TRBJ2-3	ASSSGTLSTDTQY
TRBV19	-	TRBJ2-1	ASSMGTSGTSSYNEQF
TRBV27	-	TRBJ2-7	ASSFRTGVYEQY
TRBV5-6	-	TRBJ2-5	ASRSTGIETQY